These 29 T cell receptor beta chains were sequenced from one sample in a study of blood T cell repertoires in COVID-19. Clones were read by immunoSEQ multiplex PCR, and TCRdb kept only the in-frame ones, dropping some. The table records more than 150,000 clones, about 88% of them present only once. The sequencing input was peripheral blood. The receptors here all came from a man aged 35-49 years with active or convalescent COVID-19.

The chain links TRBV5-1 to TRBJ1-3; a weak D match, TRBD1 (5 bases). The CDR3 is 14 residues long. CDR1 SGHRS and CDR2 YFSETQ come from the germline V gene. V lost 0 bases, J lost 4 bases, and 8 bases lay in between. CDR3 DNA: TGCGCCAGCAGCTTGGTTCAGGGAGGAAACACCATATATTTT. Protein sequence: CASSLVQGGNTIYF. Based on the CDR3 plus reference TRBV5-1 and TRBJ1-3, the full variable domain is KAGVTQTPRYLIKTRGQQVTLSCSPISGHRSVSWYQQTPGQGLQFLFEYFSETQRNKGNFPGRFSGRQFSNSRSEMNVSTLELGDSALYLCASSLVQGGNTIYFGEGSWLTVV.

This chain links TRBV4-1 with TRBJ1-2; no clear D gene. V shed 4 bases and J shed 3 bases, with 15 bases lying between them. The germline V gene encodes CDR1 MGHRA and CDR2 YSYEKL. This CDR3 has 15 residues. This chain's CDR3 is CASSPGMQTYYGYTF. CDR3 DNA: TGCGCCAGCAGCCCCGGTATGCAAACCTACTATGGCTACACCTTC.

Here the CDR3 DNA reads TGCGCCAGCAGCCGAGCGGGGGGGCCGACAGATACGCAGTATTTT. It encodes CASSRAGGPTDTQYF. This sequence joins TRBV4-3 and TRBJ2-3, with TRBD2 identical over 10 bases. The ends lost 4 bases at V and 3 bases at J; junction bases unmatched: 4. Germline lookup yields CDR1 LGHNA and CDR2 YSLEER. The CDR3 is 15 residues long.

This chain connects TRBV10-1 to TRBJ2-5; D is ambiguous. The CDR3 is made up of 14 amino acids. V was trimmed by 1 base and J by 1 base, leaving 7 bases between them. Germline V lookup: CDR1 WNHNN, CDR2 SYGVQD (reference sequence). CDR3 in amino acids: CASSELEIQETQYF. DNA for the CDR3: TGCGCCAGCAGTGAGTTAGAGATCCAAGAGACCCAGTACTTC.

This sequence joins TRBV7-9 and TRBJ1-2; tentatively, D is TRBD1 (5 bases). The CDR3 totals 19 residues. CDR1 is SEHNR, CDR2 FQNEAQ, per germline (reference sequence). With 1 base removed from V and 4 bases from J, the gap between germline ends came to 25 bases. The CDR3 nucleotides are TGTGCCAGCAGCTTAGAGTTAGGAGGGGACCAGAATTTCCTCTATGGCTACACCTTC. Amino acid sequence: CASSLELGGDQNFLYGYTF.

The chain recombines TRBV21-1 with TRBJ2-1; the D call in the table, TRBD2, was not verified against the DNA. TRBV21-1 represents a pseudogene. There are 12 residues in the CDR3. The CDR3 spells CASSKDWSEQFF. Here the CDR3 DNA reads TGTGCCAGCAGCAAAGATTGGAGTGAGCAGTTCTTC.

In DNA form, the CDR3 reads TGCGCCAGCAGCCAAACAGGGTTTCAGCCCCAGCATTTT. Encoded protein: CASSQTGFQPQHF. The chain employs TRBV10-2 and TRBJ1-5, with TRBD1 as a possible D gene (6 bases). Per germline, CDR1 WSHSY and CDR2 SAAADI. The CDR3 totals 13 residues. Trimming cost V 6 bases and J 6 bases, with 12 bases left between them.

V and J are TRBV13 and TRBJ1-4, with D unclear. Germline V lookup: CDR1 PRHDT, CDR2 FYEKMQ (reference sequence). V lost 6 bases, J lost 10 bases, and 12 bases lay in between. This CDR3 is 12 amino acids long. The CDR3 reads CASRLGAAKLFF. The CDR3 DNA sequence: TGTGCCAGCAGACTGGGAGCGGCAAAACTGTTTTTT.

The chain couples TRBV6-1 to TRBJ1-4; D remains ambiguous. V was trimmed by 2 bases and J by 14 bases, leaving 9 bases between them. Germline V CDR1 and CDR2: MNHNS, SASEGT. This CDR3 spans 11 amino acids. The CDR3 bases are TGTGCCAGCAGTGAACTTGTCTTGCTGTTTTTT. Translation: CASSELVLLFF.

On this clone itself: One end of the junction does not line up with germline, which may come from a read error. The rearrangement joins TRBV7-2 to TRBJ2-7, with 7 bases fitting TRBD1. Germline CDR1 and CDR2: SGHTA and FQGNSA. This CDR3 contains 15 residues. The CDR3 coding sequence is TGTGCCAGCAGCTTCTCTGACAGGGTCTCCCACGAGCAGTACTTC. Protein: CASSFSDRVSHEQYF.

This clone was observed once. CDR3 nucleotide sequence: TGTGCCAGGACGGACAGGGGGAACACCGGGGAGCTGTTTTTT. It codes for CARTDRGNTGELFF. V gene TRBV7-9 combines with J gene TRBJ2-2; 9 positions match TRBD1. This CDR3 comprises 14 residues. Germline V gene lookup returns CDR1 SEHNR and CDR2 FQNEAQ (reference sequence). V lost 9 bases and J lost 1; bases outside the gene matches: 3.

The rearrangement joins TRBV6-5 to TRBJ1-2; D is perhaps TRBD1 (6 bases). Germline V gene data show CDR1 as MNHEY and CDR2 as SVGAGI. This CDR3 is built from 14 residues. Trimming left V 2 bases short and J 7 bases short, with 14 bases between. The CDR3 sequence is CASSYNGGGGGYTF. The CDR3 coding sequence is TGTGCCAGCAGTTACAATGGGGGCGGAGGTGGCTACACCTTC.

The chain links TRBV11-2 to TRBJ1-4; D gene uncertain. Trimming stripped 2 bases from V and 3 bases from J, with 10 bases between. The germline V gene has CDR1 SGHAT and CDR2 FQNNGV. This CDR3 contains 15 residues. The DNA for the CDR3 is TGTGCCAGCAGCTTATTGTCTGAGCCTAATGAAAAACTGTTTTTT. Residues: CASSLLSEPNEKLFF.

CDR3 bases: TGTGCCAGCAGTTTTTTAACGGCCTACGAGCAGTACTTC. The encoded protein is CASSFLTAYEQYF. The rearrangement links TRBV12-3 or TRBV12-4 to TRBJ2-7; D is unresolved. This CDR3 contains 13 residues. Trimming shortened V by 3 bases and J by 2 bases, and 8 bases separated the two germline ends.

V gene TRBV29-1 combines with J gene TRBJ1-4; perhaps TRBD1 as D (6 bases). Deletions cut 3 bases from V and 8 bases from J, with 13 bases between. Germline V gene lookup returns CDR1 SQVTM and CDR2 ANQGSEA. CDR3 size: 13 residues. The CDR3 DNA is TGCAGCGTTGAGCCAGGGGATAGGGAAAAACTGTTTTTT. It specifies CSVEPGDREKLFF.

The V and J genes are TRBV5-4 and TRBJ1-3, with 9 bases lining up with TRBD1. CDR3 length equals 16 residues. J gave up 10 bases and V 4 bases, and 15 bases lay outside the gene matches. Germline V CDR1 and CDR2: SGHNT, YYREEE (reference sequence). In DNA, the CDR3 is TGTGCCAGCAGCAATCGCGACAGGGGGGACTTTGGAACCATATATTTT. Translating gives CASSNRDRGDFGTIYF.

The V and J genes are TRBV5-1 and TRBJ1-1, with TRBD1 identical over 9 bases. With 4 bases clipped from V and 4 bases from J, the junction kept 2 bases outside the gene matches. In germline, CDR1 is SGHRS, CDR2 YFSETQ. CDR3 length equals 13 residues. Written as DNA, the CDR3 is TGCGCCAGCAGCAAGACAGGGGGCACTGAAGCTTTCTTT. Its protein is CASSKTGGTEAFF.

This sequence joins TRBV29-1 and TRBJ2-1, with D maybe TRBD2 (7 bases). This CDR3 is 12 amino acids long. Deletions cut 4 bases from V and 12 bases from J, with 16 bases between. Germline V CDR1 and CDR2: SQVTM, ANQGSEA. The CDR3 DNA follows: TGCAGCGTTGTGGGGGGGCTCTGGGGGCAGTTCTTC. This translates into CSVVGGLWGQFF.

The CDR3, as DNA: TGTGCCAGCAGCCAAGCCGGGGGGGCAGGCTATGGCTACACCTTC. Translating gives CASSQAGGAGYGYTF. The chain is built from TRBV3-1 (or the pseudogene TRBV3-2) and TRBJ1-2, with D possibly TRBD1 on 6 matching bases. The CDR3 is 15 amino acids. Germline assignment: CDR1 LGHDT and CDR2 YNNKEL (reference sequence). V shed 1 base and J shed 4 bases, with 13 bases lying between them.

V usage is TRBV19 and J usage is TRBJ1-1; D ambiguous. This CDR3 is built from 15 residues. Germline CDR1 LNHDA, CDR2 SQIVND (reference sequence). V lost 2 bases and J lost 6, with 16 bases in between. The CDR3 nucleotides read TGTGCCAGTAGTATACTCCGGAACCCCCGGGCTGAAGCTTTCTTT. Translation: CASSILRNPRAEAFF.

This chain uses TRBV12-3 or TRBV12-4 with TRBJ2-5; D is possibly TRBD1 (5 bases). This CDR3 is 12 amino acids long. V was trimmed by 6 bases and J by 4 bases, leaving 9 bases between them. The CDR3 loop reads CASRGPRETQYF. CDR3 DNA: TGTGCCAGCAGGGGGCCCAGAGAGACCCAGTACTTC.

The chain couples TRBV7-8 to TRBJ1-4; 8 bases map to TRBD1. Germline loops: CDR1 SGHVS, CDR2 FQNEAQ. Germline trimming cut 5 bases from V and 8 bases from J; bases unmatched to any gene: 10. The CDR3 is 15 amino acids. CDR3 protein: CASSPPDRGGEKLFF. DNA for the CDR3: TGTGCCAGCAGCCCCCCAGACAGGGGAGGAGAAAAACTGTTTTTT.

The CDR3: CASRDRVVNIQYF. In DNA, the CDR3 is TGTGCCAGCAGGGACAGGGTGGTAAACATTCAGTACTTC. The chain uses TRBV27 and TRBJ2-4, with 8 bases matching TRBD1. The length of the CDR3 is 13 residues. V gave up 6 bases and J gave up 6 bases; unmatched junction bases: 4. CDR1 and CDR2 from the germline V gene are MNHEY and SMNVEV (reference sequence).

This clone was observed a single time. The chain employs TRBV2 and TRBJ2-2, with 9 bases fitting TRBD1. The V segment lost 7 bases and the J segment 9 bases; nucleotides outside the gene matches: 6. This CDR3 comprises 13 residues. CDR1 is SNHLY and CDR2 is FYNNEI in the germline V gene. CDR3 protein: CASNSDRGRELFF. The CDR3 DNA reads as TGTGCCAGCAACTCGGACAGGGGTCGGGAGCTGTTTTTT.

The rearrangement joins TRBV27 to TRBJ2-5; D possibly corresponds to TRBD1 (7 bases). The CDR3 contains 16 residues. Per germline, CDR1 MNHEY and CDR2 SMNVEV (reference sequence). Trimming shortened V by 6 bases and J by 5 bases, and 22 bases separated the two germline ends. The CDR3 sequence is CASRPLDRPAGETQYF. CDR3 in DNA: TGTGCCAGCAGACCCTTGGACAGGCCGGCGGGGGAGACCCAGTACTTC.

This clone appeared a single time. This chain's CDR3 is CASSRLYSTNNEQFF. CDR3 in DNA: TGTGCCAGCAGCCGACTTTACTCGACGAACAATGAGCAGTTCTTC. J is TRBJ2-1 and V is TRBV3-1 (or the pseudogene TRBV3-2); the D is unclear. Germline CDR1 LGHDT, CDR2 YNNKEL (reference sequence). CDR3 size: 15 residues. V was cut by 4 bases and J by 5 bases, with 15 bases left in between.

The chain links TRBV6-1 to TRBJ1-5; no clear D gene. Trimming removed 2 bases at V and 4 bases at J, with 6 bases between. Germline V CDR1 and CDR2: MNHNS, SASEGT. The CDR3 runs 13 residues. CDR3 sequence: CASSEQTNQPQHF. The CDR3 nucleotides read TGTGCCAGCAGTGAACAGACAAATCAGCCCCAGCATTTT.

V gene TRBV27 combines with J gene TRBJ1-1; D may be TRBD1 (5 bases). This CDR3 spans 12 amino acids. Germline CDR1 and CDR2: MNHEY and SMNVEV (reference sequence). V lost 8 bases and J 8 bases, leaving 15 bases between the germline ends. The CDR3 DNA sequence: TGTGCCAGCGTCGACCAGGGACTGGAAGCTTTCTTT. Encoded protein: CASVDQGLEAFF.

The chain carries TRBV19 and TRBJ2-7; 8 bases fit TRBD1. CDR3 length: 14 residues. The germline gives CDR1 LNHDA, CDR2 SQIVND (reference sequence). V was clipped by 5 bases and J by 0 bases; unmatched bases: 3. The CDR3 region has the DNA TGTGCCAGTAGTCCCCAGGGGGCCTCCTACGAGCAGTACTTC. Residues: CASSPQGASYEQYF.